This T cell receptor beta chain is drawn from a study of vaccination and CD4 T cells after COVID-19. Turning to the study itself: Six men and four women formed the convalescents, two being Hispanic.

A word on this clonotype: Its antigen is still unknown.

The treatment: approximately 9-day PBMC culture with coronavirus spike peptide pools or control peptides (ViraFEST assay). Following a culture period (approximately 11 days), negative selection was used to isolate CD4+ T cells. Oncomine TCR Beta short-read sequencing was applied to DNA from cultured CD4+ T cells. Investigators isolated genomic DNA from cultured CD4+ T cells. TCRdb used MiXCR to reprocess the PCR reads, holding one entry per CDR3 protein. The table includes just under 20,000 distinct CDR3 sequences, around 40% detected once. CDR3 length: 12 amino acids. V dropped 3 bases and J dropped 6; count of bases not matched to a gene: 1. The germline V gene has CDR1 SGHDN and CDR2 FVKESK.

The chain uses TRBV14 and TRBJ1-2; 7 bases map to TRBD1. This clonotype was obtained from a human donor who received a COVID-19 vaccine. The material was CD4+ T cells from blood, cultured in vitro, obtained before SARS-CoV-2 vaccination. This CDR3 is CASSHQGDGYTF. CDR3 nucleotide sequence: TGTGCCAGCAGCCACCAGGGGGATGGCTACACCTTC.